The clone carrying this T cell receptor beta chain appeared a few times. These data belong to a study of T cell responses to AZD1222 COVID-19 vaccine. Assay: immunoSEQ multiplex PCR; the TCRdb copy retains only in-frame clones and omits some. The table includes under 150,000 clones, 92% detected once. The clonotype was recovered from an adult who received the AZD1222 COVID-19 vaccine. The specimen was peripheral blood, collected 28 days after the second AZD1222 dose.

The CDR3 DNA is TGTGCCAGCTCACCAAAGTCGGCAGGAGATGGCTACACCTTC. Translation gives CASSPKSAGDGYTF. The chain links TRBV18 to TRBJ1-2, with D unclear. V gave up 2 bases and J gave up 6 bases, with 13 bases separating them. The CDR3 spans 14 residues. CDR1 is KGHSH, CDR2 LQKENI, per germline.